This T cell receptor beta chain was retrieved from a study of STAT3 mutations in large granular lymphocyte leukemia. Trimming took off 7 bases at V and 4 bases at J, with 14 bases between the two ends. CDR3 length: 13 residues. CDR1 ENHRY and CDR2 SYGVKD come from the germline V gene. Average productive template count per sample was about 42,000. The method was immunoSEQ multiplex PCR; TCRdb's version includes in-frame clones alone and lacks a portion of them. The sample lists several thousand clones, 85% to 90% seen once, with about 81% in the top ten. In the case of this clone: What it binds is unknown.

Study-level findings and limits: Every T-cell large granular lymphocyte leukemia patient had at least one immunodominant TCR beta clonotype.

The genes are TRBV10-3 and TRBJ2-7; possibly TRBD1 or TRBD2 for D (6 bases each). This clonotype originated in a man older than 75 with T-cell large granular lymphocyte leukemia. Some clones in this sample may be carry-over from other donors' samples. Input material: peripheral blood mononuclear cells. The chain's CDR3 is CAITGAAGYEQYF. CDR3 sequence (DNA): TGTGCCATCACGGGGGCTGCTGGGTACGAGCAGTACTTC.